A single sample gave rise to the 7 T cell receptor beta chains below, sequenced in a study of blood T cell repertoires in COVID-19 (dated by TCRdb to 2018 to 2021). The library was obtained by the immunoSEQ multiplex PCR assay. This immuneACCESS table, as held by TCRdb, lists in-frame sequences with V and J called but not all clones. Of the missing ones, under half trace to an unresolved V gene in checked studies; the others have no known cause. Counted in this sample were roughly 42,000 clones; 90% of them appeared once. Together, the top ten hold approximately 3% of the sample. Material for sequencing was peripheral blood. The receptors come from a man aged 50 or older with active COVID-19.

The chain uses TRBV2 and TRBJ1-2; TRBD1 matches 8 bases. Germline V gene sequence: CDR1 SNHLY, CDR2 FYNNEI. CDR3 size: 14 residues. Trimming at V came to 4 bases and at J to 7 bases, leaving 8 bases not matched to a gene. The CDR3 sequence: CASSASGQGRGYTF. In nucleotides, the CDR3 is TGTGCCAGCAGTGCCTCTGGACAGGGCCGTGGCTACACCTTC.

The chain has TRBV7-6 and TRBJ1-5; no definite D call. The CDR3 has 14 residues. The germline CDR1 and CDR2 sequences are SGHVS and FNYEAQ. Trimming left V 1 base short and J 3 bases short, with 7 bases between. The CDR3 DNA sequence: TGTGCCAGCAGCTTAGGGGCGAACAATCAGCCCCAGCATTTT. As protein: CASSLGANNQPQHF. The entire variable domain, with the rest obtained from reference TRBV7-6 and TRBJ1-5, is as follows: GAGVSQSPRYKVTKRGQDVALRCDPISGHVSLYWYRQALGQGPEFLTYFNYEAQQDKSGLPNDRFSAERPEGSISTLTIQRTEQRDSAMYRCASSLGANNQPQHFGDGTRLSIL.

This clone was seen a handful of times. The J gene is TRBJ1-5, the V gene TRBV6-5; 7 bases fit TRBD1. Germline CDR1 is MNHEY and CDR2 is SVGAGI. Trimming removed 7 bases from V and 4 bases from J; junction bases left unmatched: 1. The CDR3 has 12 residues. The CDR3 DNA reads as TGTGCCAGCAAACAGGGGAATCAGCCCCAGCATTTT. It translates to CASKQGNQPQHF.

The chain couples TRBV3-1 (or the pseudogene TRBV3-2) to TRBJ2-2; tentative D call: TRBD1 (6 bases). The CDR3 is 14 amino acids. CDR1 LGHDT and CDR2 YNNKEL come from the germline V gene (reference sequence). V was trimmed by 6 bases and J by 1 base, leaving 9 bases between them. CDR3 in amino acids: CASRTDRNTGELFF. The CDR3, as DNA: TGTGCCAGCAGAACGGACAGGAACACCGGGGAGCTGTTTTTT.

The V call is TRBV6-6, the J call TRBJ1-1; TRBD1 is a possible D gene (5 bases). This CDR3 spans 11 amino acids. CDR1 and CDR2 (germline): MNHNY, SVGAGI (reference sequence). In nucleotides, the CDR3 is TGTGCGACCGGGACTCACACTGAAGCTTTCTTT. Its protein product is CATGTHTEAFF.

This sequence joins TRBV27 and TRBJ1-3, with a tentative D call TRBD1 (5 bases). Germline V gene lookup returns CDR1 MNHEY and CDR2 SMNVEV (reference sequence). V was shortened by 2 bases and J by 7 bases, with 18 bases between the two germline ends. The CDR3 runs 16 residues. This CDR3 is CASSLTGSRSGNTIYF. The CDR3 DNA follows: TGTGCCAGCAGTTTAACAGGCAGCCGGTCGGGTAACACCATATATTTT.

This clone was counted once. The chain couples TRBV11-2 to TRBJ1-5; D uncertain. Germline CDR1 reads SGHAT; CDR2 reads FQNNGV. V was trimmed by 0 bases and J by 0 bases, leaving 3 bases between them. This CDR3 has 14 amino acids. The CDR3 DNA is TGTGCCAGCAGCTTAGAACATAGCAATCAGCCCCAGCATTTT. Residues: CASSLEHSNQPQHF.